This paragraph reports one TCR beta chain. This sample is part of a study of Tregs in tolerant kidney transplant recipients. TCRdb keeps only in-frame clones here, not all; method: immunoSEQ multiplex PCR. The sample includes some 60,000 clones, around 83% of them seen just once. The germline V gene has CDR1 SQVTM and CDR2 ANQGSEA. V was clipped by 6 bases and J by 1 base, with 14 bases between them. The CDR3 spans 14 residues. This receptor was identified in a human donor in good health. The sample consisted of CD4+ T cells from blood. The chain combines TRBV29-1 with TRBJ2-3; TRBD1 might be the D (5 bases). The CDR3 DNA is TGCAGCGTCGTCCCCCCACAGGGCACAGATACGCAGTATTTT. Residues: CSVVPPQGTDTQYF.